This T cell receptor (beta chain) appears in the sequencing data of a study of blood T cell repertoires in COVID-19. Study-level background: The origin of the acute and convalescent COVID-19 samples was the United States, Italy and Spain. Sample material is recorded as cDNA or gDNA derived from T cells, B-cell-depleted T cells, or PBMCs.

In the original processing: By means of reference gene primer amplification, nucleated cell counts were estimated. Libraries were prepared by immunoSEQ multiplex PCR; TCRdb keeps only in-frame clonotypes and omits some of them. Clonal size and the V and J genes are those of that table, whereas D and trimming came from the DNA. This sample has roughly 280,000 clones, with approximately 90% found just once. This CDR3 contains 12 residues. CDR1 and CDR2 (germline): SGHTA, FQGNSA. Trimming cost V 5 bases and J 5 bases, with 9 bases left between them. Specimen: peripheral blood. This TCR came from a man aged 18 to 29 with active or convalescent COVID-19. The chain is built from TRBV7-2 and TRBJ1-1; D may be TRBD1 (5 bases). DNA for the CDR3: TGTGCCAGCAGCCCTGGGGGGACTGAAGCTTTCTTT. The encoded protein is CASSPGGTEAFF.